This TCR beta chain derives from a study of identical twins. Study-level findings and limits: Findings depended on cross-sectional statistics rather than tracking the same donors.

Every sampled donor was Caucasian and healthy. With regard to this clonotype: The antigen remains undetermined.

The ends lost 2 bases at V and 5 bases at J; junction bases unmatched: 10. The length of the CDR3 is 16 residues. CDR1 is MNHEY, CDR2 SVGAGI, per germline. TCRdb re-derived calls from the 5' RACE reads in MiXCR, one entry per CDR3 protein. The table includes 510,000 or so distinct CDR3 sequences, around 15% detected once. Another study also made use of these data, one on yellow fever vaccine responses in identical twins.

Material: CD4+ T cells sorted from blood. The chain couples TRBV6-5 to TRBJ2-5; 8 bases map to TRBD2. The TCR sequence derives from a woman younger than 30 in good health. The CDR3 is CASSYRGRGERETQYF. In nucleotides, the CDR3 is TGTGCCAGCAGTTACCGGGGGCGGGGGGAGCGTGAGACCCAGTACTTC.